Presented here are 22 T cell receptor beta chains from one specimen sequenced in a study of T cell repertoires in cytomegalovirus infection. From the reads, TCRdb called clonotypes with MiXCR, one entry per CDR3 protein. Among around 450,000 distinct CDR3 sequences listed, over 9% were seen once. The sample consisted of PBMCs. Source of these receptors: a human donor in good health (CMV status not recorded). Some clones in this sample may be carry-over from other donors' samples.

This clonotype was detected only a few times. V and J are TRBV27 and TRBJ2-2; D gene ambiguous. Germline CDR1 MNHEY, CDR2 SMNVEV (reference sequence). V was cut by 8 bases and J by 0 bases, with 7 bases left in between. CDR3 length: 13 amino acids. The CDR3 reads CASVPPNTGELFF. CDR3 nucleotides: TGTGCCAGCGTCCCTCCGAACACCGGGGAGCTGTTTTTT.

This clonotype was observed a handful of times. The chain couples TRBV6-4 to TRBJ2-3; a weak D match, TRBD1 (5 bases). CDR3 length: 15 amino acids. Trimming left V 4 bases short and J 5 bases short, with 16 bases between. Germline V gene sequence: CDR1 MRHNA, CDR2 SNTAGT. The CDR3 here is CASSAGRVREDTQYF. The DNA for the CDR3 is TGTGCCAGCAGTGCGGGCAGGGTGCGAGAAGATACGCAGTATTTT.

There are a few counts of this clonotype. The rearrangement uses TRBV10-2 and TRBJ1-1; maybe TRBD1 (5 bases). The CDR3 has 14 residues. Per the germline V gene, CDR1 is WSHSY and CDR2 is SAAADI. Trimming pared 3 bases from V and 1 base from J, leaving 9 bases between. CDR3 DNA sequence: TGCGCCAGCAGTGAACCCGGGACGAACACTGAAGCTTTCTTT. It is translated as CASSEPGTNTEAFF.

This clonotype came up many times. V gene TRBV7-9 combines with J gene TRBJ1-1; D remains ambiguous. The CDR3 runs 12 residues. V gave up 6 bases and J gave up 3 bases, with 8 bases separating them. CDR1 is SEHNR, CDR2 FQNEAQ, per germline (reference sequence). CDR3: CASRKQDTEAFF. In nucleotides, the CDR3 is TGTGCCAGCAGGAAACAAGACACTGAAGCTTTCTTT.

The table lists this clonotype with many counts. The chain employs TRBV6-5 and TRBJ2-7, with TRBD2 matching over 12 bases. Germline V gene lookup returns CDR1 MNHEY and CDR2 SVGAGI. The CDR3 has 16 amino acids. J was trimmed by 1 base and V by 6 bases; bases with no gene match: 7. CDR3 bases: TGTGCCAGCAGCTCTTCGACTAGCGGGGGATCCTACGAGCAGTACTTC. Translation: CASSSSTSGGSYEQYF.

This clonotype showed up many times. The rearrangement links TRBV7-8 to TRBJ2-1; possibly TRBD2 for D (6 bases). CDR1 SGHVS and CDR2 FQNEAQ come from the germline V gene. V was trimmed by 1 base and J by 0 bases, leaving 19 bases between them. The CDR3 sequence is 19 residues long. CDR3 sequence: CASSLDGRKKLSSYNEQFF. CDR3 nucleotide sequence: TGTGCCAGCAGCTTAGACGGGAGAAAGAAGTTGAGCTCCTACAATGAGCAGTTCTTC.

This clonotype showed up just a few times. CDR3 protein: CASSPPGPGPLFF. CDR3 DNA sequence: TGTGCCAGCAGCCCTCCCGGCCCAGGGCCCCTGTTTTTT. This sequence joins TRBV7-9 and TRBJ1-4, with D tentatively TRBD1 (5 bases). V was shortened by 5 bases and J by 14 bases, with 18 bases between the two germline ends. The CDR3 consists of 13 residues. Germline CDR1 and CDR2: SEHNR and FQNEAQ (reference sequence).

V usage is TRBV5-4 and J usage is TRBJ1-2, with D possibly TRBD1 on 6 matching bases. This CDR3 comprises 14 residues. The V gene's germline CDR1 is SGHNT and CDR2 YYREEE (reference sequence). Between the trimmed V and J ends, which lost 2 bases and 6 bases, there was a span of 14 bases. Here the CDR3 DNA reads TGTGCCAGCAGCTTTACCACAGGGCAAGATGGCTACACCTTC. Translated: CASSFTTGQDGYTF.

The J gene is TRBJ1-3, the V gene TRBV19, with no clear D. CDR1 LNHDA and CDR2 SQIVND come from the germline V gene (reference sequence). The CDR3 loop spans 11 amino acids. V was clipped by 10 bases and J by 2 bases, with 6 bases between them. CDR3 loop: CATRTGNTIYF. The CDR3 region has the DNA TGTGCCACCCGAACTGGAAACACCATATATTTT.

The sample holds a few counts of this clonotype. The chain links TRBV24-1 to TRBJ2-1, with TRBD2 as a possible D gene (7 bases). The V end lost 4 bases, the J end lost 2 bases, and 17 bases lay between the germline ends. This CDR3 is built from 17 residues. The germline gives CDR1 KGHDR, CDR2 SFDVKD. The CDR3 nucleotides read TGTGCCACCAGTGACGGCTGGGCGGGGGCCGCCTACAATGAGCAGTTCTTC. Its translation is CATSDGWAGAAYNEQFF.

The sample holds many counts of this clonotype. V usage is TRBV7-9 and J usage is TRBJ2-5, with 14 bases identical to TRBD2. The length of the CDR3 is 16 residues. V was pared by 4 bases and J by 5 bases, with 6 bases of the junction left unmatched. CDR1 is SEHNR, CDR2 FQNEAQ, per germline (reference sequence). The CDR3 is CASSSGLAGGVETQYF. The CDR3 nucleotides read TGTGCCAGCAGCTCTGGACTAGCGGGAGGTGTGGAGACCCAGTACTTC. The full variable domain, rest sourced from reference TRBV7-9 and TRBJ2-5, is DTGVSQNPRHKITKRGQNVTFRCDPISEHNRLYWYRQTLGQGPEFLTYFQNEAQLEKSRLLSDRFSAERPKGSFSTLEIQRTEQGDSAMYLCASSSGLAGGVETQYFGPGTRLLVL.

This clonotype occurred many times. This chain uses TRBV29-1 with TRBJ1-4; the D gene is possibly TRBD1 (5 bases). The CDR3 length is 14 residues. CDR1 SQVTM and CDR2 ANQGSEA come from the germline V gene. V was pared by 2 bases and J by 8 bases, with 15 bases between. The DNA for the CDR3 is TGCAGCGTTGAAATCCTCGGGGACCGAGAAAAACTGTTTTTT. It yields the protein CSVEILGDREKLFF.

The table lists this clonotype with many counts. The chain is built from TRBV13 and TRBJ1-1; a possible D gene is TRBD1 (5 bases). Looked up from germline, CDR1 is PRHDT and CDR2 is FYEKMQ (reference sequence). The V end lost 0 bases, the J end lost 1 base, and 9 bases lay between the germline ends. There are 15 residues in the CDR3. CDR3 region: CASSLGQGSNTEAFF. CDR3 sequence (DNA): TGTGCCAGCAGCTTAGGGCAGGGTTCGAACACTGAAGCTTTCTTT. The full variable domain, its missing parts supplied by reference TRBV13 and TRBJ1-1, is AAGVIQSPRHLIKEKRETATLKCYPIPRHDTVYWYQQGPGQDPQFLISFYEKMQSDKGSIPDRFSAQQFSDYHSELNMSSLELGDSALYFCASSLGQGSNTEAFFGQGTRLTVV.

Ten or more counts support this clonotype. The J gene is TRBJ2-2, the V gene TRBV11-2, with D perhaps assigned TRBD1 or TRBD2 (5 bases each). The CDR3 contains 13 residues. The V end lost 5 bases, the J end lost 6 bases, and 10 bases lay between the germline ends. Germline assignment: CDR1 SGHAT and CDR2 FQNNGV. The CDR3 is CASSPPGPGELFF. The DNA for the CDR3 is TGTGCCAGCAGCCCCCCGGGACCCGGGGAGCTGTTTTTT.

About this clonotype itself: This clone may be a read error of a much larger clone one base away. The V gene is TRBV6-8, the J gene TRBJ2-1, with 8 bases lining up with TRBD2. V shed 1 base, J shed 3 bases, and the junction held 5 bases outside the gene matches. The CDR3 is 16 amino acids. Germline values: CDR1 MNHGY, CDR2 SAAAGT. The CDR3 region is CASSYLGLVGYNEQFF. The CDR3 DNA is TGTGCCAGCAGTTACTTGGGACTAGTGGGCTACAATGAGCAGTTCTTC.

This clonotype was counted at least ten times. This chain connects TRBV7-2 to TRBJ1-4; 10 bases fit TRBD1. V trimming: 4 bases; J trimming: 4 bases; junction bases outside the gene matches: 3. This CDR3 comprises 15 residues. Germline assignment: CDR1 SGHTA and CDR2 FQGNSA. The CDR3 sequence: CASSSGQGDNEKLFF. Written as DNA, the CDR3 is TGTGCCAGCAGCTCCGGACAGGGGGATAATGAAAAACTGTTTTTT.

In this sample, this clonotype turned up a few times. This chain uses TRBV5-1 with TRBJ1-1; no definite D call. This CDR3 is 14 amino acids long. Germline assignment: CDR1 SGHRS and CDR2 YFSETQ. The V gene lost 3 bases and the J gene lost 11 bases, with 20 bases spanning the gap. The CDR3 DNA is TGCGCCAGCAGCTGGGCCCCGGCCACCTCGGACGCTTTCTTT. Residues: CASSWAPATSDAFF.

This clonotype was detected many times. The chain is built from TRBV29-1 and TRBJ2-1, with D unresolved. CDR1 is SQVTM, CDR2 ANQGSEA, per germline. The V end lost 4 bases, the J end lost 13 bases, and 14 bases lay between the germline ends. This CDR3 has 11 amino acids. CDR3 protein: CSVVRTVGQFF. The DNA of the CDR3 is TGCAGCGTTGTCCGGACGGTGGGACAGTTCTTC.

This clonotype was recorded a few times. The chain links TRBV5-4 to TRBJ2-3; weak D call: TRBD2 (5 bases). Germline-derived CDR1 and CDR2 are SGHNT and YYREEE (reference sequence). V lost 2 bases and J lost 0, with 13 bases in between. The CDR3 runs to 16 residues. CDR3 residues: CASSLWKRRSTDTQYF. For the CDR3, the DNA is TGTGCCAGCAGCTTATGGAAGCGGCGAAGCACAGATACGCAGTATTTT.

This clonotype was seen repeatedly, ten times or more. V and J are TRBV4-2 and TRBJ2-1; 10 bases agree with TRBD2. This CDR3 spans 14 amino acids. CDR1 LGHNA and CDR2 YNFKEQ come from the germline V gene. With V trimmed by 3 bases and J by 15 bases, 11 bases remained unmatched. Here the CDR3 reads CASSQAGTSEPGFF. The DNA for the CDR3 is TGTGCCAGCAGCCAGGCCGGGACTAGCGAACCGGGGTTCTTC.

A note on this clonotype: An end of the junction does not agree with germline; a read error may underlie this. The chain carries TRBV20-1 and TRBJ2-6; 11 nucleotides match TRBD2. The CDR3 loop spans 18 amino acids. CDR1 DFQATT and CDR2 SNEGSKA come from the germline V gene (reference sequence). CDR3 region: CSARSRLAGNAGANVQTF. The CDR3 DNA is TGCAGTGCTAGAAGCCGACTAGCGGGAAACGCTGGGGCCAACGTCCAGACTTTC.

This clonotype was counted many times. The chain links TRBV30 to TRBJ1-1; TRBD1 might be the D (5 bases). From germline, CDR1 is GTSNPN and CDR2 SVGIG (reference sequence). The CDR3 extends over 15 amino acids. Trimming removed 0 bases from V and 6 bases from J, with 17 bases in between. The CDR3 DNA reads TGTGCCTGGAGTGTACCGTCAGGGTATGGGGCTGAAGCTTTCTTT. It specifies CAWSVPSGYGAEAFF.